This TCR beta chain is drawn from a study of a mutant IDH1 vaccine in newly diagnosed glioma. Study-wide background: Patients got radiotherapy, temozolomide, or both beforehand, and most got both.

Comments on this clone: The antigen is unknown.

Here immunoSEQ multiplex PCR was the method, and the copy in TCRdb shows in-frame clones only, minus some. The data show some 35,000 clones, roughly 70% seen once. The time point was: week 47, end of study. It was 300 ug of mutant IDH1 20-mer peptide that made up each vaccine dose, given with topical imiquimod. Trimming cost V 2 bases and J 2 bases; bases outside gene matches: 6. Per germline, CDR1 KGHSH and CDR2 LQKENI. There are 19 residues in the CDR3. The chain is built from TRBV18 and TRBJ2-2; the match to TRBD2 covers 15 bases. Material: PBMCs, obtained from a glioma patient whose treatment included an IDH1 peptide vaccine. The TCR originated in a man between 40 and 49 years old with glioma. The CDR3 DNA reads TGTGCCAGCTCACCAGGAGGACTAGCGGGAGGGGCTAACACCGGGGAGCTGTTTTTT. Protein: CASSPGGLAGGANTGELFF.